Listed below are T cell receptor beta chains from one sample, sequenced in a study of T cell repertoires in cytomegalovirus infection. One entry per CDR3 protein, called by TCRdb with MiXCR from the reads. The data show a few hundred thousand distinct CDR3 sequences, roughly 29% seen once. What these receptors recognize is not known. The sample here was cultured PBMCs, taken from culture after CMV antigen stimulation. The receptors here all came from a human donor in good health (CMV status not recorded). Some clones in this sample may be carry-over from other donors' samples. CDR3s include the opening cysteine and the closing phenylalanine or tryptophan. The D gene is left open where the match is weak. Clone size is not always given. Where it is, it says once, few, many or a class for expanded clones.

cdr3_nt cdr3_aa d_call v_call clone_size j_call
TGTGCCAGCAGTGACAGTACCTATCAGCCCCAGCATTTT CASSDSTYQPQHF - TRBV6-1 few TRBJ1-5
TGTGCCAGCAGTCAGCAGGGCTACAATGAGCAGTTCTTC CASSQQGYNEQFF - TRBV6-5 few TRBJ2-1
TGTGCCAGCAGCCCCCCTAGCGGGAGGGCTCGTCTGGAGCAGTACTTC CASSPPSGRARLEQYF TRBD2 TRBV7-9 few TRBJ2-7
TGCAGTGCCTCCGAACCTTTGACAGGCTATAATGAAAAACTGTTTTTT CSASEPLTGYNEKLFF - TRBV20-1 - TRBJ1-4
TGTGCCACCAGCAGAGAAACGAGCGGGGGGAGTAGGGTTAGATCCTACAATGAGCAGTTCTTC CATSRETSGGSRVRSYNEQFF TRBD2 TRBV15 many TRBJ2-1
TGCGCCAGCAGCTTGGCCCGGGGTGGGGCCAACGTCCTGACTTTC CASSLARGGANVLTF - TRBV5-1 - TRBJ2-6
TGTGCCATCAGGGGACAGGAGACCTCTGGAAACACCATATATTTT CAIRGQETSGNTIYF TRBD1 TRBV10-3 - TRBJ1-3
TGTGCCAGCAGCCCAACTATCCAATTGGAGCAGTACTTC CASSPTIQLEQYF - TRBV3-1 - TRBJ2-7
TGCAGTGTTCAAAAGAGGGGGACAGGGGTTGTCACTGAAGCTTTCTTT CSVQKRGTGVVTEAFF TRBD1 TRBV20-1 - TRBJ1-1
TGTGCCACCAGCAGAGATTTGGCGGACATCACCTTC CATSRDLADITF - TRBV15 few TRBJ1-2
TGTGCCAGTAGTACTCTTGGGGCTAATTCACCCCTCCACTTT CASSTLGANSPLHF - TRBV19 - TRBJ1-6
TGTGCCAGCAGTTTGACAGGGGAAAGAACCTACAATGAGCAGTTCTTC CASSLTGERTYNEQFF TRBD1 TRBV12-3/TRBV12-4 few TRBJ2-1
TGTGCCAGTAGTATAGATCTATGGGGCAGGGCGTTCAACACTGAAGCTTTCTTT CASSIDLWGRAFNTEAFF - TRBV19 - TRBJ1-1
TGTGCCAGCCTGACAGGGTCGCACGGGGAGCTGTTTTTT CASLTGSHGELFF TRBD1 TRBV28 - TRBJ2-2
TGCGCCAGCAGCCAAGTCCAGGGCGCGAGCACCGGGGAGCTGTTTTTT CASSQVQGASTGELFF - TRBV4-1 - TRBJ2-2
TGCGCCAGCACCCCCGGGACCTCTGGAAACACCATATATTTT CASTPGTSGNTIYF - TRBV5-1 - TRBJ1-3
TGTGCCAGCAGCCACCGGGACACAAATTCACCCCTCCACTTT CASSHRDTNSPLHF - TRBV7-9 - TRBJ1-6
TGTGCCAGCAGCCAGGATACAGGGACCGCTGGCTACACCTTC CASSQDTGTAGYTF - TRBV3-1 - TRBJ1-2
TGTGCCAGCAGCTTGTACGACAGGTTTTCCTACGAGCAGTACTTC CASSLYDRFSYEQYF - TRBV5-4 - TRBJ2-7
TGTGCCAGCAGTTACCCCGAGGGGCTGGGCTACACCTTC CASSYPEGLGYTF - TRBV6-2/TRBV6-3 few TRBJ1-2
TGTGCCAGCAGCAGGGTTACGGCGGACATTCAGTACTTC CASSRVTADIQYF - TRBV7-2 few TRBJ2-4
TGTGCCAGCAGCCCCCCTGGAGGCTCCTACGAGCAGTACTTC CASSPPGGSYEQYF - TRBV7-3 many TRBJ2-7
TGTGCCAGCAGTGCAGACTTGGCCGAGCAGTACTTC CASSADLAEQYF - TRBV28 - TRBJ2-7
TGTGCCAGCACCGAGATCGGACAGCCGAACACTGAAGCTTTCTTT CASTEIGQPNTEAFF - TRBV6-6 once TRBJ1-1
TGTGCCAGCAGCTTAGCGACAGGGTCCCCGAATCAGCCCCAGCATTTT CASSLATGSPNQPQHF TRBD1 TRBV7-8 many TRBJ1-5
TGTGCCAGCAGTCGGACAGAATCTAATGAAAAACTGTTTTTT CASSRTESNEKLFF - TRBV7-9 few TRBJ1-4